The 15 T cell receptor beta chains given below trace back to one sample, sequenced in a study of cytomegalovirus exposure and HLA in healthy donors. Researchers ran the PCR with 60 Vbeta and 13 Jbeta primers. Sequenced by immunoSEQ multiplex PCR; TCRdb stores in-frame clones only, minus some. Of over 100,000 clones detected, 70% to 80% appear once; the ten largest clones hold around a tenth. What was sequenced was PBMCs. The receptors were sampled from a male donor in good health and CMV-seropositive.

The rearrangement uses TRBV9 and TRBJ1-1; D is unresolved. With 0 bases removed from V and 1 base from J, the gap between germline ends came to 7 bases. The CDR3 totals 14 residues. Germline CDR1 is SGDLS and CDR2 is YYNGEE. CDR3 in DNA: TGTGCCAGCAGCGTAGGACTTAGGAACACTGAAGCTTTCTTT. Amino acids: CASSVGLRNTEAFF. Based on the CDR3 plus reference TRBV9 and TRBJ1-1, the full variable domain is DSGVTQTPKHLITATGQRVTLRCSPRSGDLSVYWYQQSLDQGLQFLIQYYNGEERAKGNILERFSAQQFPDLHSELNLSSLELGDSALYFCASSVGLRNTEAFFGQGTRLTVV.

The chain couples TRBV6-1 to TRBJ2-1; 7 bases are a match to TRBD2. The V segment lost 1 base and the J segment 8 bases; nucleotides outside the gene matches: 11. The germline gives CDR1 MNHNS, CDR2 SASEGT. This CDR3 has 16 residues. The CDR3 nucleotides are TGTGCCAGCAGTGAAGGAAGGCGGGAGAACTCTCATGAGCAGTTCTTC. It yields the protein CASSEGRRENSHEQFF.

This chain joins TRBV10-3 and TRBJ2-5; D remains ambiguous. The end of the DNA is better explained by TRBJ2-7, so the J call may be wrong. Germline V CDR1 and CDR2: ENHRY, SYGVKD. This CDR3 region has 13 residues. The CDR3 DNA reads as TGTGCCATCAGTGAGGTGCTCTCCTACGAGCAGTACTTC. This codes for CAISEVLSYEQYF.

The chain employs TRBV29-1 and TRBJ2-7; D unresolved. Per germline, CDR1 SQVTM and CDR2 ANQGSEA. CDR3 length: 13 amino acids. The V end was cut by 5 bases, the J end by 4 bases, with 15 bases between. This chain's CDR3 is CSVSPQSSYEQYF. The CDR3 DNA follows: TGCAGCGTTTCCCCCCAGTCGTCATACGAGCAGTACTTC.

J is TRBJ2-2 and V is TRBV6-5; D is ambiguous. CDR1 and CDR2 from the germline V gene are MNHEY and SVGAGI. V dropped 6 bases and J dropped 0 bases, with 5 bases sitting between them. The CDR3 is made up of 13 amino acids. The DNA of the CDR3 is TGTGCCAGCAGGTCTACGAACACCGGGGAGCTGTTTTTT. Translated: CASRSTNTGELFF.

The V and J genes are TRBV7-2 and TRBJ2-1; the D gene is possibly TRBD2 (6 bases). The V end was cut by 5 bases, the J end by 1 base, with 18 bases between. The CDR3 consists of 17 residues. Per germline, CDR1 SGHTA and CDR2 FQGNSA. CDR3 DNA: TGTGCCAGCAGCCCTAGCGACCCCCCGAGGTCCTACAATGAGCAGTTCTTC. Protein product: CASSPSDPPRSYNEQFF. Looking up the rest from reference TRBV7-2 and TRBJ2-1 gives the full variable domain: GAGVSQSPSNKVTEKGKDVELRCDPISGHTALYWYRQSLGQGLEFLIYFQGNSAPDKSGLPSDRFSAERTGGSVSTLTIQRTQQEDSAVYLCASSPSDPPRSYNEQFFGPGTRLTVL.

This clone was seen only once. This chain joins TRBV19 and TRBJ2-6; D is possibly TRBD2 (5 bases). The CDR3 has 15 amino acids. V shed 6 bases and J shed 0 bases, with 9 bases lying between them. Germline assignment: CDR1 LNHDA and CDR2 SQIVND (reference sequence). The CDR3 bases are TGTGCCAGTAGCCTTCGGGGCTCTGGGGCCAACGTCCTGACTTTC. The encoded protein is CASSLRGSGANVLTF.

V usage is TRBV4-3 and J usage is TRBJ2-2; TRBD1 aligns across 7 bases. Germline loops: CDR1 LGHNA, CDR2 YSLEER. V was pared by 4 bases and J by 4 bases, with 3 bases of the junction left unmatched. The CDR3 covers 14 residues. CDR3: CASSPGQSTGELFF. The CDR3 nucleotides read TGCGCCAGCAGCCCGGGACAGAGCACCGGGGAGCTGTTTTTT.

The V call is TRBV7-3, the J call TRBJ2-2; 7 bases are shared with TRBD1. V trimming: 3 bases; J trimming: 4 bases; junction bases outside the gene matches: 5. Germline-derived CDR1 and CDR2 are SGHTA and FQGTGA. This CDR3 spans 15 amino acids. In DNA form, the CDR3 reads TGTGCCAGCAGCTTGGGGGACAGACGCACCGGGGAGCTGTTTTTT. Protein product: CASSLGDRRTGELFF.

The V and J genes are TRBV30 and TRBJ2-1; a weak D match, TRBD2 (5 bases). Germline CDR1 reads GTSNPN; CDR2 reads SVGIG (reference sequence). V was shortened by 0 bases and J by 9 bases, with 6 bases between the two germline ends. The CDR3 runs 11 residues. The CDR3 region is CAWSVSGEQFF. The CDR3 DNA reads as TGTGCCTGGAGTGTCAGCGGTGAGCAGTTCTTC. Looking up the rest from reference TRBV30 and TRBJ2-1 gives the full variable domain: SQTIHQWPATLVQPVGSPLSLECTVEGTSNPNLYWYRQAAGRGLQLLFYSVGIGQISSEVPQNLSASRPQDRQFILSSKKLLLSDSGFYLCAWSVSGEQFFGPGTRLTVL.

The V call is TRBV11-2, the J call TRBJ2-7; 7 bases are shared with TRBD1. This CDR3 region has 12 residues. Germline V lookup: CDR1 SGHAT, CDR2 FQNNGV. With 4 bases clipped from V and 4 bases from J, the junction kept 1 base outside the gene matches. CDR3: CASSSDRYEQYF. The DNA for the CDR3 is TGTGCCAGCAGCTCGGACAGGTACGAGCAGTACTTC.

The chain recombines TRBV15 with TRBJ2-1, with 10 bases matching TRBD2. The ends lost 1 base at V and 8 bases at J; junction bases unmatched: 5. The germline V gene encodes CDR1 LNHNV and CDR2 YYDKDF (reference sequence). The CDR3 is 15 amino acids. This CDR3 reads CATSRGASGSHEQFF. CDR3 nucleotides: TGTGCCACCAGCAGAGGAGCTAGCGGGAGCCATGAGCAGTTCTTC.

The chain has TRBV5-6 and TRBJ1-4; TRBD1 agrees at 8 bases. Looked up from germline, CDR1 is SGHDT and CDR2 is YYEEEE. CDR3 size: 15 residues. V lost 5 bases and J lost 4; bases outside the gene matches: 7. In nucleotides, the CDR3 is TGTGCCAGCAGAACCCGGACAGGGATTAATGAAAAACTGTTTTTT. It yields the protein CASRTRTGINEKLFF.

The chain recombines TRBV2 with TRBJ1-3, with unresolved D. The CDR3 runs to 14 residues. Germline lookup yields CDR1 SNHLY and CDR2 FYNNEI. Trimming removed 3 bases at V and 4 bases at J, with 10 bases between. This chain's CDR3 is CASSDPARGNTIYF. The CDR3 DNA follows: TGTGCCAGCAGTGACCCCGCTAGGGGAAACACCATATATTTT.

This clone was counted only a few times. The chain carries TRBV6-6 and TRBJ2-2; 7 bases are shared with TRBD2. J gave up 0 bases and V 2 bases, and 3 bases lay outside the gene matches. This CDR3 region has 16 residues. Germline CDR1 MNHNY, CDR2 SVGAGI (reference sequence). CDR3 region: CASSYPAGTNTGELFF. The CDR3 DNA follows: TGTGCCAGCAGTTACCCAGCGGGGACGAACACCGGGGAGCTGTTTTTT.